The 17 T cell receptor beta chains below come from one sample, sequenced in a study of blood T cell repertoires in COVID-19. Only in-frame clones appear in the TCRdb table, and some are missing; sequencing was by immunoSEQ multiplex PCR. The sample lists around 220,000 clones, more than 60% occurring once. Sequencing was carried out using peripheral blood. These receptors were collected from a woman aged 40 to 49 with active or convalescent COVID-19.

This chain links TRBV9 with TRBJ1-1; tentatively, D is TRBD1 (6 bases). The CDR3 extends over 13 amino acids. Trimming stripped 4 bases from V and 6 bases from J, with 13 bases between. CDR1 and CDR2 from the germline V gene are SGDLS and YYNGEE. The DNA of the CDR3 is TGTGCCAGCAGCCCCAGACAGGTTGCTGAAGCTTTCTTT. Its translation: CASSPRQVAEAFF. Drawing the rest from reference TRBV9 and TRBJ1-1, the complete variable domain is DSGVTQTPKHLITATGQRVTLRCSPRSGDLSVYWYQQSLDQGLQFLIQYYNGEERAKGNILERFSAQQFPDLHSELNLSSLELGDSALYFCASSPRQVAEAFFGQGTRLTVV.

The chain employs TRBV5-1 and TRBJ2-1; 11 nucleotides match TRBD2. V was clipped by 3 bases and J by 3 bases; unmatched bases: 8. Germline V gene lookup returns CDR1 SGHRS and CDR2 YFSETQ. There are 17 residues in the CDR3. The CDR3, as DNA: TGCGCCAGCAGCTCTGGGTTCCTAGCGGGGGGCTACAATGAGCAGTTCTTC. It yields the protein CASSSGFLAGGYNEQFF.

The chain has TRBV9 and TRBJ2-3, with 9 nucleotides matching TRBD1. This CDR3 is 16 amino acids long. Germline CDR1 reads SGDLS; CDR2 reads YYNGEE. V was clipped by 0 bases and J by 2 bases; unmatched bases: 4. CDR3 sequence (DNA): TGTGCCAGCAGCGTAGTGGGGGACAGGGCCACAGATACGCAGTATTTT. Its translation is CASSVVGDRATDTQYF.

The chain combines TRBV3-1 (or the pseudogene TRBV3-2) with TRBJ1-2, with D possibly TRBD1 on 6 matching bases. V lost 5 bases, J lost 2 bases, and 15 bases lay in between. CDR1 is LGHDT, CDR2 YNNKEL, per germline (reference sequence). This CDR3 is built from 15 residues. The CDR3 nucleotides are TGTGCCAGCAGCGTCAGTGGCAGGGGAAACTATGGCTACACCTTC. Protein product: CASSVSGRGNYGYTF.

The CDR3 DNA reads TGTGCCAGCAGCCCAGAGGGCAGAACTGAAGCTTTCTTT. Protein product: CASSPEGRTEAFF. The chain couples TRBV7-9 to TRBJ1-1; D gene unclear. Trimming removed 5 bases from V and 5 bases from J, with 12 bases in between. CDR1 is SEHNR, CDR2 FQNEAQ, per germline (reference sequence). The CDR3 sequence is 13 residues long.

V gene TRBV4-1 combines with J gene TRBJ2-1; unclear D gene. Per the germline V gene, CDR1 is MGHRA and CDR2 is YSYEKL. The CDR3 is 14 residues long. Trimming stripped 0 bases from V and 9 bases from J, with 12 bases between. CDR3 coding DNA: TGCGCCAGCAGCCAAGAAGGCCTATGGAGTGAGCAGTTCTTC. It translates to CASSQEGLWSEQFF.

The CDR3 region is CASSQDGKQNTEAFF. CDR3 DNA sequence: TGTGCCAGCAGCCAAGACGGGAAGCAAAACACTGAAGCTTTCTTT. The chain carries TRBV4-2 and TRBJ1-1, with D unclear. This CDR3 contains 15 residues. The ends were cut back, 0 bases at V and 2 bases at J, with 10 bases in the middle. The germline V gene has CDR1 LGHNA and CDR2 YNFKEQ.

The chain combines TRBV10-3 with TRBJ2-7, with D hard to call. Germline CDR1 reads ENHRY; CDR2 reads SYGVKD. Deletions cut 0 bases from V and 6 bases from J, with 9 bases between. The length of the CDR3 is 13 residues. The CDR3, as DNA: TGTGCCATCAGTGAGTCGAATTGGGCCGAGCAGTACGTC. It encodes CAISESNWAEQYV.

J is TRBJ1-2 and V is TRBV13; 11 positions match TRBD1. Trimming removed 5 bases from V and 4 bases from J; junction bases left unmatched: 3. Germline assignment: CDR1 PRHDT and CDR2 FYEKMQ (reference sequence). This CDR3 comprises 14 residues. The CDR3 here is CASSPGQGAYGYTF. In DNA, the CDR3 is TGTGCCAGCAGCCCCGGACAGGGGGCCTATGGCTACACCTTC. The variable domain in full, completed from reference TRBV13 and TRBJ1-2, reads AAGVIQSPRHLIKEKRETATLKCYPIPRHDTVYWYQQGPGQDPQFLISFYEKMQSDKGSIPDRFSAQQFSDYHSELNMSSLELGDSALYFCASSPGQGAYGYTFGSGTRLTVV.

The rearrangement links TRBV10-1 to TRBJ2-7, with TRBD2 matching 10 bases. The CDR3 covers 13 residues. In germline, CDR1 is WNHNN, CDR2 SYGVQD (reference sequence). The V gene end was trimmed by 5 bases and the J gene end by 3 bases; junction bases not matched to a gene: 1. This chain's CDR3 is CASSRTSGYEQYF. The CDR3 region has the DNA TGCGCCAGCAGTCGGACTAGCGGCTACGAGCAGTACTTC.

The chain links TRBV19 to TRBJ1-5; possibly TRBD1 for D (6 bases). Trimming cost V 3 bases and J 3 bases, with 12 bases left between them. The germline V gene encodes CDR1 LNHDA and CDR2 SQIVND (reference sequence). This CDR3 has 15 amino acids. CDR3 sequence: CASSMSGHSNQPQHF. CDR3 bases: TGTGCCAGTAGTATGTCGGGACATTCCAATCAGCCCCAGCATTTT.

This clone was counted only a few times. J is TRBJ1-5 and V is TRBV19; tentative D call: TRBD1 (5 bases). The CDR3 contains 15 residues. The V end was cut by 5 bases, the J end by 3 bases, with 14 bases between. Per the germline V gene, CDR1 is LNHDA and CDR2 is SQIVND (reference sequence). The CDR3 here is CASSPYRRDNQPQHF. The CDR3 region has the DNA TGTGCCAGTAGTCCGTACAGGAGGGACAATCAGCCCCAGCATTTT.

The chain joins TRBV5-1 to TRBJ1-3; 7 bases match TRBD1. V lost 0 bases to trimming and J lost 4 bases; unmatched junction nucleotides: 1. In germline, CDR1 is SGHRS, CDR2 YFSETQ. There are 14 residues in the CDR3. The CDR3 nucleotides read TGCGCCAGCAGCTTGGAAGGGGGCGGAAACACCATATATTTT. It encodes CASSLEGGGNTIYF. Based on the CDR3 plus reference TRBV5-1 and TRBJ1-3, the full variable domain is KAGVTQTPRYLIKTRGQQVTLSCSPISGHRSVSWYQQTPGQGLQFLFEYFSETQRNKGNFPGRFSGRQFSNSRSEMNVSTLELGDSALYLCASSLEGGGNTIYFGEGSWLTVV.

About this clone itself: Other DNA sequences from this sample encode an identical CDR3 as well. The chain joins TRBV10-1 to TRBJ1-1; 9 nucleotides match TRBD1. The CDR3 contains 14 residues. The germline V gene encodes CDR1 WNHNN and CDR2 SYGVQD (reference sequence). V lost 5 bases to trimming and J lost 5 bases; unmatched junction nucleotides: 6. The CDR3 DNA sequence: TGCGCCAGCAGTTTGGACAGGGGCAGGACTGAAGCTTTCTTT. Encoded protein: CASSLDRGRTEAFF.

On this clone itself: A junction end diverges from the germline sequence, so it may reflect a read error. The chain carries TRBV16 and TRBJ1-1; D is unclear. This CDR3 comprises 14 residues. Looked up from germline, CDR1 is KGHSY and CDR2 is FQNENV. CDR3 nucleotide sequence: TGTGCCAGCAGCCTCCGGGTACGGAACACTGAGGCTTTCTTT. Protein: CASSLRVRNTEAFF. The whole variable domain, filled in from reference TRBV16 and TRBJ1-1, reads GEEVAQTPKHLVRGEGQKAKLYCAPIKGHSYVFWYQQVLKNEFKFLISFQNENVFDETGMPKERFSAKCLPNSPCSLEIQATKLEDSAVYFCASSLRVRNTEAFFGQGTRLTVV.

The rearrangement joins TRBV29-1 to TRBJ1-1; 9 bases match TRBD1. The CDR3 is made up of 14 amino acids. Germline trimming cut 5 bases from V and 5 bases from J; bases unmatched to any gene: 9. Per the germline V gene, CDR1 is SQVTM and CDR2 is ANQGSEA. CDR3: CSVPLGQGLTEAFF. The CDR3 bases are TGCAGCGTTCCATTGGGACAGGGTTTGACTGAAGCTTTCTTT. The full variable domain, completed using reference TRBV29-1 and TRBJ1-1, is SAVISQKPSRDICQRGTSLTIQCQVDSQVTMMFWYRQQPGQSLTLIATANQGSEATYESGFVIDKFPISRPNLTFSTLTVSNMSPEDSSIYLCSVPLGQGLTEAFFGQGTRLTVV.

The V call is TRBV7-9, the J call TRBJ1-2; a possible D gene is TRBD1 (6 bases). CDR3 size: 16 residues. V was pared by 3 bases and J by 7 bases, with 21 bases between. Germline CDR1 and CDR2: SEHNR and FQNEAQ (reference sequence). The DNA for the CDR3 is TGTGCCAGCAGCTTGTCCCATAATAGTGGGGGCGGTGGCTACACCTTC. Translation: CASSLSHNSGGGGYTF.